These T cell receptor beta chains were read from a single sample in a study of T cells in Graves' hyperthyroidism and ophthalmopathy. One entry per CDR3 protein, called by TCRdb with MiXCR from the multiplex PCR reads. Of around 490,000 distinct CDR3 sequences listed, 20% were seen once; the top ten hold about 50%. Specimen: blood. The receptors originated from a middle-aged man with Graves' ophthalmopathy. The CDR3 runs from the conserved cysteine through the conserved F or W. Each record gives: J gene, D gene, clone size, V gene, CDR3 DNA, CDR3 protein. The D gene is left open where the match is weak. Only part of the rows carry a size: once, few, many, or a class if the clone is expanded.

j_call: TRBJ2-5
d_call: TRBD2
clone_size: many
v_call: TRBV27
cdr3_nt: TGTGCCAGCAGTCCCAGACTAGCGGGATCTCTTAAGACCCAGTACTTC
cdr3_aa: CASSPRLAGSLKTQYF

j_call: TRBJ2-3
d_call: TRBD2
clone_size: many
v_call: TRBV28
cdr3_nt: TGTGCCAGCCTGGCGGGAGCCACAGATACGCAGTATTTT
cdr3_aa: CASLAGATDTQYF

j_call: TRBJ2-7
d_call: TRBD1
clone_size: -
v_call: TRBV5-4
cdr3_nt: TGTGCCAGCAGTCACACTTACAGGGGCGGCTCCTACGAGCAGTACTTC
cdr3_aa: CASSHTYRGGSYEQYF

j_call: TRBJ2-1
d_call: TRBD2
clone_size: many
v_call: TRBV30
cdr3_nt: TGTGCCTGGACACTTGACTTACTAGCGGGAGTAAATGAGCAGTTCTTC
cdr3_aa: CAWTLDLLAGVNEQFF

j_call: TRBJ2-3
d_call: TRBD1
clone_size: many
v_call: TRBV10-1
cdr3_nt: TGCGCCAGCAGCCAGGGACAGAGAACAGATACGCAGTATTTT
cdr3_aa: CASSQGQRTDTQYF

j_call: TRBJ2-7
d_call: TRBD1
clone_size: many
v_call: TRBV15
cdr3_nt: TGTGCCACCAGCAGAGGACAGGGAGAGCAGTACTTC
cdr3_aa: CATSRGQGEQYF

j_call: TRBJ2-3
d_call: -
clone_size: -
v_call: TRBV10-3
cdr3_nt: TGTGCCATCAGGCCCGACGATCAGGGAGATACGCAGTATTTT
cdr3_aa: CAIRPDDQGDTQYF

j_call: TRBJ2-5
d_call: -
clone_size: many
v_call: TRBV2
cdr3_nt: TGTGCCAGCGGAGGGCAAGAGACCCAGTACTTC
cdr3_aa: CASGGQETQYF

j_call: TRBJ2-2
d_call: TRBD2
clone_size: -
v_call: TRBV19
cdr3_nt: TGTGCCAGTAGTGTGCTAGCGGGAGACACCGGGGAGCTGTTTTTT
cdr3_aa: CASSVLAGDTGELFF

j_call: TRBJ1-5
d_call: -
clone_size: -
v_call: TRBV6-1
cdr3_nt: TGTGCCAGCAGCCAGGGGACTCAGCCCCAGCATTTT
cdr3_aa: CASSQGTQPQHF

j_call: TRBJ2-7
d_call: TRBD2
clone_size: many
v_call: TRBV20-1
cdr3_nt: TGCAGTGCCAACTCCGGACTAGGGTCCTACGAGCAGTACTTC
cdr3_aa: CSANSGLGSYEQYF

j_call: TRBJ1-1
d_call: -
clone_size: many
v_call: TRBV30
cdr3_nt: TGTGCCTGGAGTGTAACGAAAGCTTTCTTT
cdr3_aa: CAWSVTKAFF

j_call: TRBJ2-5
d_call: TRBD2
clone_size: few
v_call: TRBV20-1
cdr3_nt: TGCAGTGCCCTCAGACTAGCGGGGGAAGAGACCCAGTACTTC
cdr3_aa: CSALRLAGEETQYF

j_call: TRBJ2-1
d_call: TRBD2
clone_size: few
v_call: TRBV7-6
cdr3_nt: TGTGCCAGCAGCAAAGACCTAGCGGGAGAAGGTGAGCAGTTCTTC
cdr3_aa: CASSKDLAGEGEQFF

j_call: TRBJ1-1
d_call: -
clone_size: many
v_call: TRBV7-6
cdr3_nt: TGTGCCAGCAGCTTAGCAGAGGAGGGGCCGGGTATGAACACTGAAGCTTTCTTT
cdr3_aa: CASSLAEEGPGMNTEAFF

j_call: TRBJ2-5
d_call: -
clone_size: -
v_call: TRBV6-1
cdr3_nt: TGTGCCAGCAGTCTATGGACTGAGAGAGAGACCCAGTACTTC
cdr3_aa: CASSLWTERETQYF

j_call: TRBJ1-5
d_call: TRBD1
clone_size: -
v_call: TRBV2
cdr3_nt: TGTGCCAGCAGGGGGGCCAGGGGGCACGGTCAGCCCCAGCATTTT
cdr3_aa: CASRGARGHGQPQHF